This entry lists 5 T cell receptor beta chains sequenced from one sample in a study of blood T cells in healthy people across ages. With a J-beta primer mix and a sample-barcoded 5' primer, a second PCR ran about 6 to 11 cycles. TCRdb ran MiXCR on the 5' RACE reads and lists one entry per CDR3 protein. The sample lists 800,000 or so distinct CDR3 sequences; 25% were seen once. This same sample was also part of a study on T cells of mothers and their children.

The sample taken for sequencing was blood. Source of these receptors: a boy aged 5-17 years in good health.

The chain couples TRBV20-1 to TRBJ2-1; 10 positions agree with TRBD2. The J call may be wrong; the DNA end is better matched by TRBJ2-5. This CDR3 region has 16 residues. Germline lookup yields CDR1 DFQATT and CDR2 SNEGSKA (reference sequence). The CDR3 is CSARDPLAGARETQYF. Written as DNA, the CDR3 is TGCAGTGCTAGAGACCCGCTAGCGGGAGCCAGAGAGACCCAGTACTTC.

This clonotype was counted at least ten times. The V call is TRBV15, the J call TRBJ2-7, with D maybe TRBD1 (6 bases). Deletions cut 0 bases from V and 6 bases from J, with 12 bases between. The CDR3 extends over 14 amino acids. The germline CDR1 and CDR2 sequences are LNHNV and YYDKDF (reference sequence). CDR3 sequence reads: CATSRDPRRGEQYF. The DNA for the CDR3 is TGTGCCACCAGCAGAGATCCCCGCAGGGGCGAGCAGTACTTC.

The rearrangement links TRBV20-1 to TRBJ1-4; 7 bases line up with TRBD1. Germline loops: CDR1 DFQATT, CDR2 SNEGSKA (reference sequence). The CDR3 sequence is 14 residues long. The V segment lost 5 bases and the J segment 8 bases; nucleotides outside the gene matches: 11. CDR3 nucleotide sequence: TGCAGTGCTCTCAGACAGGGTTCTGGGGAAAAACTGTTTTTT. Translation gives CSALRQGSGEKLFF.

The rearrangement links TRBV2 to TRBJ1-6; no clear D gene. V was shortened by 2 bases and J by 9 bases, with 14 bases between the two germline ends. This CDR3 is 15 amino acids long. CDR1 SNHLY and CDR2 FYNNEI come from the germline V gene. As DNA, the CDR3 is TGTGCCAGCAGTGAACCCTCGACCCCTTTTTCACCCCTCCACTTT. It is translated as CASSEPSTPFSPLHF.

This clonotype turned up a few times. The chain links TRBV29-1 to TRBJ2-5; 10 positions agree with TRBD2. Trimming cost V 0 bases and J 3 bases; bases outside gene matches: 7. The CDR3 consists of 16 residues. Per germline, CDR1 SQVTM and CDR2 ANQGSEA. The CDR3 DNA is TGCAGCGTTGAAGACCAAGGACTAGCGGTCGAAGAGACCCAGTACTTC. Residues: CSVEDQGLAVEETQYF.